The present T cell receptor (beta chain) was sequenced within a study of control samples from healthy donors and cancer patients. Produced via immunoSEQ multiplex PCR; TCRdb's table is partial and in-frame only. Among 120,000 to 150,000 clones listed, more than 85% were seen once. The V segment lost 3 bases and the J segment 6 bases; nucleotides outside the gene matches: 9. CDR3 length: 16 amino acids. CDR1 and CDR2 (germline): SGHRS, YFSETQ. The J gene is TRBJ2-2, the V gene TRBV5-1; TRBD2 matches at 9 bases. Sequenced input: blood. This receptor was identified in a woman aged 25 to 45 in good health. CDR3 nucleotides: TGCGCCAGCAGCTGGTATGGGACTAGCAACCCCGGGGAGCTGTTTTTT. Encoded protein: CASSWYGTSNPGELFF.